This TCR beta chain came from a study of beta chain features in type 1 diabetes. Of the isolated RNA, all was reverse transcribed, and so the sequenced material was expressed TCRB transcripts. Assay: immunoSEQ multiplex PCR; the TCRdb copy retains only in-frame clones and omits some. The sample consists of hundreds of thousands of clones, 13% of them appearing once. Trimming took 3 bases from V and 1 from J; bases not matched to a gene: 1. The CDR3 sequence is 15 residues long. Germline V gives CDR1 SGHRS, CDR2 YFSETQ. Worth noting for this clone: Its matching antigen is unknown.

Points from the study as a whole: When Type 1 diabetes patients were examined, their TCRB CDR3s proved moderately but significantly shorter in all four CD4+ subsets.

The receptor's source is a man aged 18 to 29 with type 1 diabetes. What was sequenced was naive CD4+ T cells from blood. The rearrangement links TRBV5-1 to TRBJ2-5; 12 nucleotides line up with TRBD2. The CDR3 DNA reads TGCGCCAGCAGCTCGGGACTAGCGGGCCAAGAGACCCAGTACTTC. Its translation: CASSSGLAGQETQYF.